This is a list of T cell receptor beta chains from one sample in a study of human T cells and chemical hapten exposure. MiXCR, run by TCRdb on the RACE reads, gives a single entry per CDR3 protein. The table lists about 140,000 distinct CDR3 sequences, approximately 10% of them singletons. This material consisted of whole blood, taken in connection with sensitization to the hapten diphenylcyclopropenone (DPC). The receptor set was obtained from a woman between 50 and 59 years old with alopecia areata. Some clones in this sample may be carry-over from other donors' samples. Each CDR3 is given with its conserved first and last residue. A D gene is named only where the DNA matches it firmly. The size of a clone is reported for some rows only, either as once, few or many, or as a class for expanded clones.

CASSPRDAISNEQFF,TGCGCCAGCAGCCCTAGGGACGCGATTTCTAATGAGCAGTTCTTC,TRBJ2-1,TRBV5-1,.,.
CATSDPGTGAGETQYF,TGTGCCACCAGTGATCCCGGGACAGGGGCCGGAGAGACCCAGTACTTC,TRBJ2-5,TRBV24-1,TRBD1,few
CASSPGGLLDYGYTF,TGTGCCAGCAGCCCAGGGGGGCTACTGGACTATGGCTACACCTTC,TRBJ1-2,TRBV7-2,TRBD1,few
CSARTLTGAAKNIQYF,TGCAGTGCTAGAACCTTGACAGGGGCAGCCAAAAACATTCAGTACTTC,TRBJ2-4,TRBV20-1,TRBD1,many
CASSQWGAANTGELFF,TGTGCCAGCAGCCAATGGGGGGCCGCCAACACCGGGGAGCTGTTTTTT,TRBJ2-2,TRBV3-1,.,many
CAISEEGMNTEAFF,TGTGCCATCAGTGAGGAGGGAATGAACACTGAAGCTTTCTTT,TRBJ1-1,TRBV10-3,.,many
CASSLASVGPYNEQFF,TGTGCCAGCAGCCTGGCTAGCGTGGGCCCCTACAATGAGCAGTTCTTC,TRBJ2-1,TRBV5-4,.,.
CASSSATSGRPHPLYEQYF,TGTGCCAGCAGCTCTGCGACTAGCGGGAGGCCCCATCCACTCTACGAGCAGTACTTC,TRBJ2-7,TRBV11-1,TRBD2,few
CASSFTLGGTGNYEQYF,TGTGCCAGCAGTTTCACCCTCGGGGGGACAGGGAACTACGAGCAGTACTTC,TRBJ2-7,TRBV28,TRBD1,.
CSVESSRFRGFNEQFF,TGCAGCGTTGAATCGAGTCGCTTCCGGGGATTCAATGAGCAGTTCTTC,TRBJ2-1,TRBV29-1,.,few
CSALPVAGGPSNEQYF,TGCAGTGCCCTTCCCGTAGCGGGAGGGCCCTCTAACGAGCAGTACTTC,TRBJ2-7,TRBV20-1,TRBD2,many
CASSEVRVRGNEQFF,TGTGCCAGCAGCGAAGTCCGCGTTAGAGGCAATGAGCAGTTCTTC,TRBJ2-1,TRBV3-1,.,.
CSARDWRYSNQPQHF,TGCAGTGCTAGAGATTGGCGGTATAGCAATCAGCCCCAGCATTTT,TRBJ1-5,TRBV20-1,.,.
CASSYSSRGSGNTIYF,TGTGCCAGCAGTTACTCGAGTAGGGGCTCTGGAAACACCATATATTTT,TRBJ1-3,TRBV6-5,.,.
CASGRGFF,TGTGCCAGCGGTCGTGGCTTTTTC,TRBJ2-1,TRBV27,.,many
CASSRRQGRTDTQYF,TGTGCCAGCAGCCGCAGACAGGGACGGACAGATACGCAGTATTTT,TRBJ2-3,TRBV3-1,TRBD1,few
CASSSPGLENTGELFF,TGTGCCAGCAGCTCGCCGGGACTTGAGAACACCGGGGAGCTGTTTTTT,TRBJ2-2,TRBV11-3,.,.
CASSGGGVSEKLFF,TGTGCCAGCAGCGGGGGTGGAGTCAGCGAAAAACTGTTTTTT,TRBJ1-4,TRBV9,.,many
CASSLGRGPPLSGELFF,TGTGCCAGCAGCCTAGGACGTGGCCCTCCTCTATCCGGGGAGCTGTTTTTT,TRBJ2-2,TRBV7-3,.,few
CASSSGTSTDTQYF,TGCGCCAGCAGCTCCGGAACTAGCACAGATACGCAGTATTTT,TRBJ2-3,TRBV5-1,.,few
CASSESLFGNQPQHF,TGTGCCAGCAGTGAAAGTCTGTTCGGCAATCAGCCCCAGCATTTT,TRBJ1-5,TRBV2,.,few
CASSPARGDNQPQHF,TGTGCCAGCAGCCCTGCGAGGGGTGACAATCAGCCCCAGCATTTT,TRBJ1-5,TRBV3-1,.,.